Listed here is a single T cell receptor beta chain. Unmatched junction bases numbered 3, after V lost 1 base and J lost 11 bases. Per germline, CDR1 SNHLY and CDR2 FYNNEI. The CDR3 has 13 amino acids. The data were obtained in a study of control samples from healthy donors and cancer patients. Data came from immunoSEQ multiplex PCR; TCRdb stores just in-frame clones and leaves some out. The profile covers 78,000 or so clones, with 75% to 90% appearing a single time and less than 15% taken by the ten largest. The receptor comes from a man aged 50-59 years in good health. Sequencing was carried out using blood. J is TRBJ1-4 and V is TRBV2; 8 positions agree with TRBD1. CDR3 bases: TGTGCCAGCAGTGAAGGACAGGGGAGGAAACTGTTTTTT. Its translation: CASSEGQGRKLFF.